The sample holds a few counts of the clone carrying this T cell receptor beta chain. This entry comes from a study of T and B cells in COVID-19 patients. As for the study in general: Peripheral blood came from COVID-19 patients with active infection or after recovery. Most recovered patients had mild to moderate COVID-19 treated as outpatients. Comorbidities linked to unfavorable COVID-19 outcome were present in about 90% of the roughly 20 active-infection patients.

TRB rearrangements were amplified by multiplex PCR with BIOMED2 TRB-A/B primers. TCRdb recomputed calls from the multiplex PCR reads with MiXCR, one row per CDR3 protein. The table lists approximately 7,800 distinct CDR3 sequences, 26% of them singletons. CDR1 and CDR2 (germline): MNHEY, SVGEGT. The CDR3 has 17 residues. The ends lost 6 bases at V and 0 bases at J; junction bases unmatched: 10. From blood, roughly 220-550 ng of genomic DNA served as TRB template. Sequenced sample: blood. The sequence came from a human donor with active COVID-19. J is TRBJ2-1 and V is TRBV6-2 or TRBV6-3; 8 positions match TRBD2. DNA of the CDR3: TGTGCCAGCAGAACCGCTAGCGGGCTGAGCTCCTACAATGAGCAGTTCTTC. It encodes CASRTASGLSSYNEQFF.